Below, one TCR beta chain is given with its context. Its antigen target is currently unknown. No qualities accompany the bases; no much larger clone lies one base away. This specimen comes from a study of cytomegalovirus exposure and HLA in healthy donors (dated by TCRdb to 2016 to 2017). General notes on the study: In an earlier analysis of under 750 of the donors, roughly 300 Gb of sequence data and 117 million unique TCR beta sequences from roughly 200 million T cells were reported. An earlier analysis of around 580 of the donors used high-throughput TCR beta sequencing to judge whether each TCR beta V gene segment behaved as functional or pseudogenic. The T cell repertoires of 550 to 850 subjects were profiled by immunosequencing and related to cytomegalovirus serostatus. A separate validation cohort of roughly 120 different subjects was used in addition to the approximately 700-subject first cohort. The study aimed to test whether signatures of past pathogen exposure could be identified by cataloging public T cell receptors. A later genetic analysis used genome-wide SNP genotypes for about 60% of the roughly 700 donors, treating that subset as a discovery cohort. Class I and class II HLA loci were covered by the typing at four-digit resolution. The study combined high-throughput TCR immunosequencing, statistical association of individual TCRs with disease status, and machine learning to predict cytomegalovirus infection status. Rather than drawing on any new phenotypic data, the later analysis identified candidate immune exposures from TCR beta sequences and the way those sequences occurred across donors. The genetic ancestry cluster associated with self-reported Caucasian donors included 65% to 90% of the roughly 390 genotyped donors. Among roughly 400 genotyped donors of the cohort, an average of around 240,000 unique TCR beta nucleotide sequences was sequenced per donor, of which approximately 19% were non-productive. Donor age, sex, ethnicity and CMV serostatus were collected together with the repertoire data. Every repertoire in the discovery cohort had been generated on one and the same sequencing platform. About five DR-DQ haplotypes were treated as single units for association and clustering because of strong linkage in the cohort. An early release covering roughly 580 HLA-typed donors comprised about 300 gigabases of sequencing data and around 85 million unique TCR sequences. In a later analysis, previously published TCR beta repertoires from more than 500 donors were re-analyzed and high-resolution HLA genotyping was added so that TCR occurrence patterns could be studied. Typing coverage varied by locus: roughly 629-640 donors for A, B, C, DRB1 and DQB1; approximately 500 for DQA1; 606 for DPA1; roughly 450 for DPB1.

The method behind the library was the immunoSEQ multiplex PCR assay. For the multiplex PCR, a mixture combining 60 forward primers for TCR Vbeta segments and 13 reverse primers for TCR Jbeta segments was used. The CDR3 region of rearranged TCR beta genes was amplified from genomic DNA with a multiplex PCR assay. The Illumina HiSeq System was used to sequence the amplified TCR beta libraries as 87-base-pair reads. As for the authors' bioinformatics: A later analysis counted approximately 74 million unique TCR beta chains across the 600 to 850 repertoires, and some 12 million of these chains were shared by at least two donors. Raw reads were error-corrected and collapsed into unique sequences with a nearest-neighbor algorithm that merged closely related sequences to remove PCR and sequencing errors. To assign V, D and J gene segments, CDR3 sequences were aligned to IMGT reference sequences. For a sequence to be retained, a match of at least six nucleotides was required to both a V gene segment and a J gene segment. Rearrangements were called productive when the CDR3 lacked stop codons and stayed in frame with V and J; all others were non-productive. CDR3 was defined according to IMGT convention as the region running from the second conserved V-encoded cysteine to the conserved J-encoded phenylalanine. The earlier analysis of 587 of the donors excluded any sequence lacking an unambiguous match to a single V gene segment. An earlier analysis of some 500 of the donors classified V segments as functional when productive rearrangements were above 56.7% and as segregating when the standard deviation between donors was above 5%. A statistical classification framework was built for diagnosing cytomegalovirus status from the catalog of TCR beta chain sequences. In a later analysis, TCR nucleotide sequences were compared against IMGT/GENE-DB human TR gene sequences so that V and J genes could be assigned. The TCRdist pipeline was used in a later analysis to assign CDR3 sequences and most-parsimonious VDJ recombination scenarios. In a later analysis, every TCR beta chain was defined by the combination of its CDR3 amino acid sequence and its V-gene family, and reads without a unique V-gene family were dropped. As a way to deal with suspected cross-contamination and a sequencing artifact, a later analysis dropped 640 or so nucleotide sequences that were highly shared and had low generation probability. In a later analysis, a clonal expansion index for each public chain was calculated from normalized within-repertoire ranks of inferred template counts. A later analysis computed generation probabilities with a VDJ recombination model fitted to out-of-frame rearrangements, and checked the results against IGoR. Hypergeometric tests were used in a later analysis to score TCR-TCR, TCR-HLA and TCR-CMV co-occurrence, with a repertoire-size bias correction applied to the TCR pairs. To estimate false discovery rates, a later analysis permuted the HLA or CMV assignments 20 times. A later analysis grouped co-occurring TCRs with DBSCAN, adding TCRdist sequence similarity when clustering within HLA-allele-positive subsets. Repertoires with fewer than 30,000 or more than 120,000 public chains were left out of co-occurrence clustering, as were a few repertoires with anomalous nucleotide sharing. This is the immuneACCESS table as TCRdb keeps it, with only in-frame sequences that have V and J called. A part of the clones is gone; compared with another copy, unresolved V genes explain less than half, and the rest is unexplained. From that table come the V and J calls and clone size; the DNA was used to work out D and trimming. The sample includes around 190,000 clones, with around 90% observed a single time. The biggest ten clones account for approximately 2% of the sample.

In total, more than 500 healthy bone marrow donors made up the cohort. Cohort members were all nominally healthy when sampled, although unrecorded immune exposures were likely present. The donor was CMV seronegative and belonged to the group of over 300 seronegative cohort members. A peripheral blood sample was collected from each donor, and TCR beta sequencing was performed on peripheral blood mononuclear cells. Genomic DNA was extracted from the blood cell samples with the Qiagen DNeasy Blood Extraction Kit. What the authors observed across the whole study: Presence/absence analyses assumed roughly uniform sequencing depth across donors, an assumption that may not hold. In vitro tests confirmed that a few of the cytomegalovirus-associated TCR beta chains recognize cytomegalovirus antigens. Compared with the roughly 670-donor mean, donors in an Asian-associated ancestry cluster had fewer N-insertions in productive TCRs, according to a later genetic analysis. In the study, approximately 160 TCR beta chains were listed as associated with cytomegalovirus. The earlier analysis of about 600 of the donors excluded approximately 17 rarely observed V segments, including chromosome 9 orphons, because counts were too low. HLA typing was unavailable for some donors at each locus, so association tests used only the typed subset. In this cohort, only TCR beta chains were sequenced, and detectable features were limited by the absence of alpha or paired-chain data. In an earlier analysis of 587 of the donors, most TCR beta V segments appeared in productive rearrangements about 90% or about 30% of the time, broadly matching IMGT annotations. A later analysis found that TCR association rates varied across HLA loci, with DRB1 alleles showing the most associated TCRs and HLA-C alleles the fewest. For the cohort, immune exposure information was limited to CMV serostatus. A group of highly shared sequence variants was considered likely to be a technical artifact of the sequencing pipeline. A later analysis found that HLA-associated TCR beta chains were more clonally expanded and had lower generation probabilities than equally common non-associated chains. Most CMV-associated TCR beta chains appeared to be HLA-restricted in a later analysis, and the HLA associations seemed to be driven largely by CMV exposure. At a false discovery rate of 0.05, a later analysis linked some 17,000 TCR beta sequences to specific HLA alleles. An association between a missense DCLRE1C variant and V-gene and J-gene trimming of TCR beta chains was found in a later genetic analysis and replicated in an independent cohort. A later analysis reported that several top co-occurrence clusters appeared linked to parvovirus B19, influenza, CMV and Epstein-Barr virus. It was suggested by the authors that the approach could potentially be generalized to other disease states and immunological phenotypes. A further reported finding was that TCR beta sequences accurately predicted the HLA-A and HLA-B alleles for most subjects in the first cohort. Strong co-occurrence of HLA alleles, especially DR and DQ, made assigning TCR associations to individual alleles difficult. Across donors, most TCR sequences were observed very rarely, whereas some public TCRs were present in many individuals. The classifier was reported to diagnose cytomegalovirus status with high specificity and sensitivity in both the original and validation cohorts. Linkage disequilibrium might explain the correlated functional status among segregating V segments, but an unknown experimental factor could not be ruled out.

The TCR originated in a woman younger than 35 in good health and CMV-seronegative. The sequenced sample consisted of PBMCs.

The CDR3 has the sequence CASSSRDRDPYEQYF. The bases read TGTGCCAGCAGCTCCCGGGACAGGGATCCCTACGAGCAGTACTTC. The chain was built from TRBV7-9 and TRBJ2-7, with 9 bases aligning to TRBD1. Trimming takes 4 bases off V and 2 bases off J; junction bases not matched to a gene: 6. There are 15 amino acids in the CDR3, from cysteine to phenylalanine inclusive. The DNA shown is the 45-base CDR3, in frame from base 1. Per the germline V gene (reference sequence), SEHNR is the CDR1 and FQNEAQ is the CDR2.